This T cell receptor beta chain appears in the sequencing data of a study of shared clonotypes between healthy human individuals. General observations from the study: Generation probabilities of non-shared clonotypes were lower (relative to those shared by all four donors).

Authors' data handling: Filtering was not the same, since immunoSEQ gave junction-only sequences without quality scores. TCRdb keeps only in-frame clones here, not all; method: immunoSEQ multiplex PCR. Clone size and the V and J calls come from that table; the DNA yielded D and trimming. The sample includes 2 million to 2.5 million clones, more than 80% seen only once; the top ten take about 0.41%. A note on this clone: Its antigen is as yet unknown. This CDR3 is also generated by other DNA sequences in the sample.

The study drew its donors from healthy HIV-negative adults without recent acute infections or vaccinations. This TCR came from a man between 18 and 35 years old in good health. Some clones in this sample may be carry-over from other donors' samples. Material: naive CD4+ T cells from PBMCs. Subset of the sample: CD45RA+ positively selected.

This CDR3 reads CASSLGGGPQHF. For the CDR3, the DNA is TGTGCCAGCAGCTTAGGGGGAGGGCCCCAGCATTTT. The chain links TRBV7-2 to TRBJ1-5; D unresolved. The CDR3 length is 12 residues. Trimming shortened V by 1 base and J by 9 bases, and 7 bases separated the two germline ends. CDR1 is SGHTA and CDR2 is FQGNSA in the germline V gene.